The clone carrying this TCR beta chain was counted between two and nine times. What it binds is unknown. TCRdb used MiXCR to reprocess the RT-PCR reads, holding one entry per CDR3 protein. The top ten hold 10% to 15% of the sample, which has 540,000 or so distinct CDR3 sequences, 10% to 15% seen once. The data were taken from a study of response to subunit inactivated influenza vaccine. Study observations and caveats: Authors suggested seasonal influenza vaccinations each recruit few new T cells.

The germline gives CDR1 DFQATT, CDR2 SNEGSKA (reference sequence). The CDR3 covers 16 residues. Losses at the gene ends were 6 bases for V and 1 base for J; bases not matched to a gene: 7. The origin of this receptor is a middle-aged man who received an inactivated influenza vaccine. The sequenced sample was PBMCs from blood, obtained roughly 46 days after vaccination. The chain employs TRBV20-1 and TRBJ2-5, with 14 bases fitting TRBD2. CDR3: CSARTSGGLTQETQYF. CDR3 DNA sequence: TGCAGTGCGCGGACTAGCGGGGGGCTAACCCAAGAGACCCAGTACTTC.